Shown below are 16 T cell receptor beta chains from a single sample sequenced in a study of T cells in Graves' hyperthyroidism and ophthalmopathy. There were TCR beta CDR3 regions amplified from RNA transcripts. HTBI primers were the set used in a first-round RT-PCR of the TCR CDR3. TCRdb reprocessed the multiplex PCR reads via MiXCR and lists one record per CDR3 protein. The sample lists hundreds of thousands of distinct CDR3 sequences, around 14% occurring once. The material sequenced was blood. The receptors come from a woman in her twenties or thirties with Graves' hyperthyroidism that later progressed to Graves' ophthalmopathy.

This clonotype has at least ten counts. The genes are TRBV27 and TRBJ2-3, with 9 bases aligning to TRBD2. In germline, CDR1 is MNHEY, CDR2 SMNVEV (reference sequence). CDR3 length: 15 residues. V was clipped by 5 bases and J by 1 base; unmatched bases: 4. The CDR3, as DNA: TGTGCCAGCAGTCCACGGACTAGCGGCACAGATACGCAGTATTTT. Residues: CASSPRTSGTDTQYF.

This clonotype has at least ten counts. The genes are TRBV24-1 and TRBJ1-2; D is uncertain. CDR1 KGHDR and CDR2 SFDVKD come from the germline V gene. The CDR3 totals 13 residues. The V end was cut by 3 bases, the J end by 4 bases, with 8 bases between. CDR3 loop: CATSDGQIYGYTF. The CDR3 nucleotides read TGTGCCACCAGTGATGGGCAGATCTATGGCTACACCTTC.

At least ten counts were recorded for this clonotype. The chain is built from TRBV6-5 and TRBJ2-7; 11 bases are a match to TRBD1. With V trimmed by 0 bases and J by 6 bases, 7 bases remained unmatched. The germline gives CDR1 MNHEY, CDR2 SVGAGI. The CDR3 runs 16 residues. CDR3 DNA sequence: TGTGCCAGCAGTTACTCTGGACAGGGGGCCGAGGGCGAGCAGTACTTC. This sequence encodes CASSYSGQGAEGEQYF.

J is TRBJ2-5 and V is TRBV3-1, with D unclear. The V and J ends lost 4 bases and 4 bases respectively, with 10 bases between them. Germline V lookup: CDR1 LGHDT, CDR2 YNNKEL (reference sequence). This CDR3 spans 13 amino acids. The CDR3 nucleotides read TGTGCCAGCAGCCCCGCCATGGGAGAGACCCAGTACTTC. The encoded protein is CASSPAMGETQYF.

V is TRBV7-9 and J is TRBJ1-1; perhaps TRBD1 as D (5 bases). CDR1 SEHNR and CDR2 FQNEAQ come from the germline V gene (reference sequence). Trimming shortened V by 5 bases and J by 7 bases, and 11 bases separated the two germline ends. The CDR3 consists of 12 residues. CDR3 region: CASSRTDNEAFF. The CDR3 region has the DNA TGTGCCAGCAGCCGGACGGACAATGAAGCTTTCTTT.

This clonotype was detected ten times or more. The CDR3 protein is CASSLYPESTDTQYF. CDR3 nucleotide sequence: TGCGCCAGCAGCTTGTATCCAGAATCCACAGATACGCAGTATTTT. The rearrangement links TRBV5-1 to TRBJ2-3; D is undetermined. Trimming stripped 1 base from V and 2 bases from J, with 11 bases between. The germline CDR1 and CDR2 sequences are SGHRS and YFSETQ. This CDR3 region has 15 residues.

This clonotype was observed many times. The chain's CDR3 is CASSGGFEYNEQFF. CDR3 sequence (DNA): TGTGCCAGCAGCGGGGGTTTCGAGTACAATGAGCAGTTCTTC. The chain joins TRBV13 to TRBJ2-1; D possibly matches TRBD1 or TRBD2 (5 bases each). V lost 5 bases and J 4 bases, leaving 12 bases between the germline ends. Germline V gene data show CDR1 as PRHDT and CDR2 as FYEKMQ (reference sequence). The CDR3 is 14 residues long.

Many counts were recorded for this clonotype. This chain links TRBV28 with TRBJ2-7, with 12 bases identical to TRBD2. The germline V gene has CDR1 MDHEN and CDR2 SYDVKM. The CDR3 covers 16 residues. The J segment lost 5 bases and the V segment lost 4 bases, leaving 9 bases of the junction unmatched. The CDR3 bases are TGTGCCAGCAGTTCCCCTAGCGGGAGGGCGTTTGACGAGCAGTACTTC. It yields the protein CASSSPSGRAFDEQYF.

With regard to this clonotype: One end of the junction varies from germline; a read error may be responsible. J is TRBJ2-5 and V is TRBV10-3, with D unresolved. This CDR3 has 14 amino acids. Germline V lookup: CDR1 ENHRY, CDR2 SYGVKD. The CDR3 loop is CAISKSSGWETQYF. CDR3 in DNA: TGTGCCATCAGTAAGTCATCGGGCTGGGAGACCCAGTACTTC.

The genes are TRBV3-1 and TRBJ2-1; D possibly corresponds to TRBD2 (5 bases). Per the germline V gene, CDR1 is LGHDT and CDR2 is YNNKEL (reference sequence). V shed 5 bases and J shed 7 bases, with 18 bases lying between them. CDR3 length equals 15 residues. The CDR3: CASSARDFRRNEQFF. Here the CDR3 DNA reads TGTGCCAGCAGCGCCCGGGATTTCCGCCGGAATGAGCAGTTCTTC.

This clonotype has at least ten counts. CDR3 DNA: TGTGCCAGCAGCCCCGGGCTCGCAGATACGCAGTATTTT. This translates into CASSPGLADTQYF. The chain has TRBV7-9 and TRBJ2-3, with D uncertain. V lost 5 bases to trimming and J lost 4 bases, with 10 bases between them. The CDR3 extends over 13 amino acids. Germline CDR1 and CDR2: SEHNR and FQNEAQ (reference sequence).

This clonotype was found many times. The CDR3 region has the DNA TGTGCCAGCAGCCCGGGACAAACCTACGAGCAGTACTTC. Translated, it gives CASSPGQTYEQYF. This chain joins TRBV12-3 or TRBV12-4 and TRBJ2-7; TRBD1 might be the D (6 bases). V lost 6 bases, J lost 2 bases, and 11 bases lay in between. The CDR3 runs to 13 residues.

V gene TRBV28 combines with J gene TRBJ2-1, with 9 bases lining up with TRBD1. Germline-derived CDR1 and CDR2 are MDHEN and SYDVKM. The CDR3 consists of 15 residues. The ends lost 5 bases at V and 7 bases at J; junction bases unmatched: 9. The CDR3 is CASSRPGQGLNEQFF. The CDR3 DNA reads as TGTGCCAGCAGTCGACCGGGACAGGGATTAAATGAGCAGTTCTTC.

This clonotype has a handful of counts. This chain links TRBV30 with TRBJ1-6, with 7 bases lining up with TRBD1. This CDR3 has 16 residues. The germline V gene has CDR1 GTSNPN and CDR2 SVGIG (reference sequence). Trimming removed 1 base from V and 6 bases from J; junction bases left unmatched: 9. In nucleotides, the CDR3 is TGTGCCTGGAGTGGAGGGGACAGTACCACTAATTCACCCCTCCACTTT. This codes for CAWSGGDSTTNSPLHF.

This clonotype was seen a handful of times. Here the CDR3 reads CASSLSRGGFSNYGYTF. The CDR3 nucleotides read TGTGCCAGCTCACTCTCCCGGGGCGGATTTTCTAACTATGGCTACACCTTC. The rearrangement joins TRBV18 to TRBJ1-2, with D possibly matching TRBD1 (5 bases). The V end lost 4 bases, the J end lost 0 bases, and 18 bases lay between the germline ends. The CDR3 is 17 residues long. Looked up from germline, CDR1 is KGHSH and CDR2 is LQKENI.

This clonotype was seen many times. V gene TRBV2 combines with J gene TRBJ1-2, with 9 bases lining up with TRBD1. Germline assignment: CDR1 SNHLY and CDR2 FYNNEI. Trimming took 2 bases from V and 7 from J; bases not matched to a gene: 8. The CDR3 covers 15 residues. The CDR3 spells CASSEFRQGVSGYTF. CDR3 DNA sequence: TGTGCCAGCAGTGAATTTAGACAGGGGGTTTCTGGCTACACCTTC.